This record looks at one TCR beta chain sequence and its context. V shed 1 base and J shed 1 base, with 4 bases lying between them. The germline V gene has CDR1 MNHNY and CDR2 SVGAGI (reference sequence). The CDR3 extends over 13 amino acids. Libraries were prepared by immunoSEQ multiplex PCR; TCRdb keeps only in-frame clonotypes and omits some of them. The data show 23,000 or so clones, with around 85% seen just once and 13% held by the top ten. The sample belongs to a study of PD-1 blockade in classical Hodgkin lymphoma. Time point described: cycle 4 day 1 (C4D1), after more than five weeks of nivolumab. Every patient was affected by relapse after autologous stem cell transplantation, while exposure to brentuximab vedotin was not uniform.

The sample here was peripheral blood mononuclear cells (PBMCs), taken before the fourth cycle of nivolumab. The chain recombines TRBV6-6 with TRBJ1-1, with D uncertain. The receptor's source is a human donor with classical Hodgkin lymphoma. This CDR3 is CASSYFSNTEAFF. The CDR3 bases are TGTGCCAGCAGTTACTTTTCGAACACTGAAGCTTTCTTT.